Listed here are 7 T cell receptor beta chains from one sample, sequenced in a study of blood T cell repertoires in COVID-19. The repertoire was sequenced with immunoSEQ multiplex PCR; TCRdb's copy has only in-frame clones and lacks some. The sample yields 200,000 or so clones, around 80% seen once. The material sequenced was peripheral blood. These receptors were taken from a human donor in a cohort sampled during active COVID-19.

The CDR3, as DNA: TGCGCCAGCAGCTTGCAGACAGGGGATAATTCACCCCTCCACTTT. Translation: CASSLQTGDNSPLHF. V is TRBV5-1 and J is TRBJ1-6; 8 bases line up with TRBD1. The CDR3 runs to 15 residues. The V gene end was trimmed by 1 base and the J gene end by 5 bases; junction bases not matched to a gene: 2. Germline CDR1 reads SGHRS; CDR2 reads YFSETQ.

V and J are TRBV4-1 and TRBJ1-4; the match to TRBD1 covers 7 bases. V shed 2 bases, J shed 8 bases, and the junction held 8 bases outside the gene matches. CDR1 is MGHRA and CDR2 is YSYEKL in the germline V gene. The CDR3 runs to 15 residues. The CDR3 bases are TGCGCCAGCAGCCAACGAGACAGGGTAGGAGAAAAACTGTTTTTT. Residues: CASSQRDRVGEKLFF.

The chain carries TRBV6-6 and TRBJ1-4; TRBD1 agrees at 7 bases. CDR1 MNHNY and CDR2 SVGAGI come from the germline V gene (reference sequence). The CDR3 length is 15 residues. The junction had 3 bases not matched to a gene; V was cut back by 2 bases and J by 3 bases. CDR3 residues: CASSYTGAPNEKLFF. The CDR3 DNA reads as TGTGCCAGCAGTTACACAGGGGCTCCTAATGAAAAACTGTTTTTT.

This chain connects TRBV3-1 (or the pseudogene TRBV3-2) to TRBJ1-5, with no clear D. Trimming removed 1 base at V and 4 bases at J, with 5 bases between. Germline V gives CDR1 LGHDT, CDR2 YNNKEL (reference sequence). The CDR3 length is 13 residues. CDR3 DNA: TGTGCCAGCAGCCAAGGTTCGAATCAGCCCCAGCATTTT. Its translation is CASSQGSNQPQHF.

This chain uses TRBV9 with TRBJ2-7; D may be TRBD2 (6 bases). The length of the CDR3 is 14 residues. V was pared by 4 bases and J by 3 bases, with 14 bases between. Germline V gene sequence: CDR1 SGDLS, CDR2 YYNGEE. The DNA for the CDR3 is TGTGCCAGCAGCCCTCGGGACTCTCTCTACGAGCAGTACTTC. Translation gives CASSPRDSLYEQYF.

The rearrangement links TRBV29-1 to TRBJ2-2; D uncertain. V lost 5 bases and J 0 bases, leaving 10 bases between the germline ends. Germline V gives CDR1 SQVTM, CDR2 ANQGSEA. The CDR3 totals 14 residues. For the CDR3, the DNA is TGCAGCGTTCGTCGTTTATCGAACACCGGGGAGCTGTTTTTT. Residues: CSVRRLSNTGELFF.

The chain is built from TRBV28 and TRBJ2-7, with D possibly TRBD1 on 5 matching bases. The CDR3 covers 14 residues. Germline V gives CDR1 MDHEN, CDR2 SYDVKM. Deletions cut 3 bases from V and 3 bases from J, with 12 bases between. The CDR3 DNA follows: TGTGCCAGCAGTTTGAATTGGGGCAGCTACGAGCAGTACTTC. Amino acids: CASSLNWGSYEQYF. The full variable domain, with the rest looked up from reference TRBV28 and TRBJ2-7, is DVKVTQSSRYLVKRTGEKVFLECVQDMDHENMFWYRQDPGLGLRLIYFSYDVKMKEKGDIPEGYSVSREKKERFSLILESASTNQTSMYLCASSLNWGSYEQYFGPGTRLTVT.